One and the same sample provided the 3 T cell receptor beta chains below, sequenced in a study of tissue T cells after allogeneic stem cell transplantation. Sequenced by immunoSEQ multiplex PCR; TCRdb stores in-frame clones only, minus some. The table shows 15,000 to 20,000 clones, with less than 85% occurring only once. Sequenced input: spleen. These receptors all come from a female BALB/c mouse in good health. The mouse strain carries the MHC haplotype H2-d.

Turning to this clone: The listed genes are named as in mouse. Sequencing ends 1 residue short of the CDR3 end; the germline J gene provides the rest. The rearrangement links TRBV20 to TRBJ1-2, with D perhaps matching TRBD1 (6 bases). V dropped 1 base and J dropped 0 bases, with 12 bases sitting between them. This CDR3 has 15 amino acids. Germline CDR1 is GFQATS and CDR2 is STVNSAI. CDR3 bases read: TGTGGTGCTAGGGGGGGGGCAGGAGCAAACTCCGACTACACC. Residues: CGARGGAGANSDYT. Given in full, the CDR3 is CGARGGAGANSDYTF.

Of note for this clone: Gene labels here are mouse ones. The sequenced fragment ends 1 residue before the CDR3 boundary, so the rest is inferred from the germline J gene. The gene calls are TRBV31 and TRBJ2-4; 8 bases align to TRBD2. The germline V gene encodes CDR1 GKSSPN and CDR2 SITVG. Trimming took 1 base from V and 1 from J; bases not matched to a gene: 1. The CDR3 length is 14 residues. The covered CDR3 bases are TGTGCCTGGAGTCCGACTGGGGGTCAAAACACCTTGTAC. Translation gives CAWSPTGGQNTLY. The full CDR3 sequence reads CAWSPTGGQNTLYF. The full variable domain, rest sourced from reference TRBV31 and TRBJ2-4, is AQTIHQWPVAEIKAVGSPLSLGCTIKGKSSPNLYWYWQATGGTLQQLFYSITVGQVESVVQLNLSASRPKDDQFILSTEKLLLSHSGFYLCAWSPTGGQNTLYFGAGTRLSVL.

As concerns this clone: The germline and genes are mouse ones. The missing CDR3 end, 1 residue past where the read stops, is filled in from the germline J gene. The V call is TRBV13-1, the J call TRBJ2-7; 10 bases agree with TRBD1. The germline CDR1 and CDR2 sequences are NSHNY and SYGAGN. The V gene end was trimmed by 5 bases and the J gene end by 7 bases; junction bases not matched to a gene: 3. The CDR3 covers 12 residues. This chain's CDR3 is CASRGQGWEQYF. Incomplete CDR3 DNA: TGTGCCAGCAGGGGACAGGGGTGGGAACAGTAC.